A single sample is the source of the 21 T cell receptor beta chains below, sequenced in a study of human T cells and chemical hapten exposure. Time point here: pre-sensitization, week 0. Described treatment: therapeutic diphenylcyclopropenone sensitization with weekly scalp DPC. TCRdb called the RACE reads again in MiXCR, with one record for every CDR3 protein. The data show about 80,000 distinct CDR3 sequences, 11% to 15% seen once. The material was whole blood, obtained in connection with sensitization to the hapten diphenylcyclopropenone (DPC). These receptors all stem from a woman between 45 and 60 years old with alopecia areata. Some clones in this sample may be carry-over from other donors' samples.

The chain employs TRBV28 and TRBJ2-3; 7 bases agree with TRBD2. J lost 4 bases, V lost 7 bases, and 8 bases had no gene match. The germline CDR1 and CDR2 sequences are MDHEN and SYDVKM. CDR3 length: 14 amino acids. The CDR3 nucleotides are TGTGCCAGCATTTCAGCGGGATCCGCAGATACGCAGTATTTT. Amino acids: CASISAGSADTQYF.

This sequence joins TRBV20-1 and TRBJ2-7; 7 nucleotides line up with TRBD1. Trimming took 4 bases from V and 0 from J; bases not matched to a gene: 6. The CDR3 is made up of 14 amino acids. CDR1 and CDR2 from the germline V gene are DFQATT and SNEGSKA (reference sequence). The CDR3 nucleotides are TGCAGTGCTAAACTACAGGGGAGCTCCTACGAGCAGTACTTC. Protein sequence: CSAKLQGSSYEQYF.

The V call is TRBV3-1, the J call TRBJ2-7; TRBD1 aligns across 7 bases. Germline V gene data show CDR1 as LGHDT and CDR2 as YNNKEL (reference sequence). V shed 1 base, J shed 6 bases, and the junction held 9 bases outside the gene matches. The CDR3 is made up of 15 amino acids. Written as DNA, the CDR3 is TGTGCCAGCAGCCAAGGGACAGGAAGCATTGGCGAGCAGTACTTC. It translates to CASSQGTGSIGEQYF.

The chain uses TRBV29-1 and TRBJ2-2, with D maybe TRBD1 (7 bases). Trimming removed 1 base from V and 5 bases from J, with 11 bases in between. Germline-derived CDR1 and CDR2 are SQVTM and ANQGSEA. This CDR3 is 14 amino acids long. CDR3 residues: CSVEATGRTGELFF. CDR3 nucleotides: TGCAGCGTTGAAGCGACAGGGAGGACCGGGGAGCTGTTTTTT.

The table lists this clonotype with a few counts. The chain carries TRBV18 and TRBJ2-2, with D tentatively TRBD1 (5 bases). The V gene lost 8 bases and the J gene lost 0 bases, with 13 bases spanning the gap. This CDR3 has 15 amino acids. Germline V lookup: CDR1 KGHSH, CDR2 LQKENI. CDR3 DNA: TGTGCCAGCGTACCGGACACTACGAACACCGGGGAGCTGTTTTTT. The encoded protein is CASVPDTTNTGELFF.

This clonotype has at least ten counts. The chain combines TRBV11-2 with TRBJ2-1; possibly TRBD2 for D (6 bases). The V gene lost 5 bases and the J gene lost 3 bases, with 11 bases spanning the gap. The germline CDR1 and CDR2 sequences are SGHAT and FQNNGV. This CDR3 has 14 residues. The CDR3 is CASSPLRDYNEQFF. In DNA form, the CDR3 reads TGTGCCAGCAGCCCCCTGCGGGACTACAATGAGCAGTTCTTC.

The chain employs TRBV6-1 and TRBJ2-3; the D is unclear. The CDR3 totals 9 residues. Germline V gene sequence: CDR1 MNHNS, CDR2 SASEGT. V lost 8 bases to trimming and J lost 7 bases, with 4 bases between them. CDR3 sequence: CASSYTQYF. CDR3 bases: TGTGCCAGCTCTTATACGCAGTATTTT.

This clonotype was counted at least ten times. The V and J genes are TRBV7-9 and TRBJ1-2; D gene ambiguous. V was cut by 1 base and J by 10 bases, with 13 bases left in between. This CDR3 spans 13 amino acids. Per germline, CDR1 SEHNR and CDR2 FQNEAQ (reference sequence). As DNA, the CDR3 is TGTGCCAGCAGCTTAGGGAGCGCCGGTCCCTACACCTTC. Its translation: CASSLGSAGPYTF.

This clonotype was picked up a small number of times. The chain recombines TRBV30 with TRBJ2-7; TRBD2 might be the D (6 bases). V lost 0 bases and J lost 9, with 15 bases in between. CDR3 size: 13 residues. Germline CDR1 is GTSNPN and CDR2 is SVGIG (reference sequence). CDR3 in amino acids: CAWSVLSYGRQYF. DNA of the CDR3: TGTGCCTGGAGTGTACTTTCGTACGGGAGGCAGTACTTC.

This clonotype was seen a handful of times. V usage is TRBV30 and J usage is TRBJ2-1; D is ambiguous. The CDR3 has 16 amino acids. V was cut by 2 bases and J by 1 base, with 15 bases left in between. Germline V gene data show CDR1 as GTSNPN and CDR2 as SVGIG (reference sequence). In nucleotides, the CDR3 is TGTGCCTGGAGTCAAACGCTTACCCGTTCCTACAATGAGCAGTTCTTC. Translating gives CAWSQTLTRSYNEQFF.

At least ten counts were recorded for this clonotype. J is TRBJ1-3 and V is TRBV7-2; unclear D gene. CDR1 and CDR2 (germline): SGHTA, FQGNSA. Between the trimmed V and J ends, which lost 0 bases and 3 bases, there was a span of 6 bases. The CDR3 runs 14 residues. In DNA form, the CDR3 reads TGTGCCAGCAGCTTAGCGCCCTTTGGAAACACCATATATTTT. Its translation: CASSLAPFGNTIYF.

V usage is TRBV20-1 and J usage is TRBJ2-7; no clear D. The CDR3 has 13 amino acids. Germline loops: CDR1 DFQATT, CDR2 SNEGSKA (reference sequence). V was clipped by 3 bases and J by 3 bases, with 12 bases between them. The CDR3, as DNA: TGCAGTGCTAGTGACCGGGCCCTCTACGAGCAGTACTTC. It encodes CSASDRALYEQYF.

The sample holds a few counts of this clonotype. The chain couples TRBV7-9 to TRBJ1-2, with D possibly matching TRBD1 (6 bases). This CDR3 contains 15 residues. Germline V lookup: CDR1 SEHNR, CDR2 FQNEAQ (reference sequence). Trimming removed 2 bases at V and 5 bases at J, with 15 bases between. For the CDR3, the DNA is TGTGCCAGCAGCTTATCATCCGGAAGGGGGTATGGCTACACCTTC. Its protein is CASSLSSGRGYGYTF.

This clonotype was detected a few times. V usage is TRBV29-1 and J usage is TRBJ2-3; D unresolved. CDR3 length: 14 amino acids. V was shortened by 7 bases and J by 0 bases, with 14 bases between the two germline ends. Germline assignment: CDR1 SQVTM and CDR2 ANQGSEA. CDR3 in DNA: TGCAGCGCCTCGTCGGCAGGTAGCACAGATACGCAGTATTTT. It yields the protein CSASSAGSTDTQYF.

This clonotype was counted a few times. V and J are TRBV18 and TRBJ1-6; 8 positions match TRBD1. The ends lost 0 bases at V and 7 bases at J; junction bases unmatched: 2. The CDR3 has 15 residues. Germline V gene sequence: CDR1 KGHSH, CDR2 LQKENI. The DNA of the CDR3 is TGTGCCAGCTCACCACCGGGGACAGGCAATTCACCCCTCCACTTT. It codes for CASSPPGTGNSPLHF.

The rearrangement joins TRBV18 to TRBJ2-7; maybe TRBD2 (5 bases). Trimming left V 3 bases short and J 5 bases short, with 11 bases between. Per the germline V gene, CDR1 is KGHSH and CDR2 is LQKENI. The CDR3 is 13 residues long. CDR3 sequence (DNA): TGTGCCAGCTCACCCCTTAAGGGAGACGAGCAGTACTTC. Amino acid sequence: CASSPLKGDEQYF.

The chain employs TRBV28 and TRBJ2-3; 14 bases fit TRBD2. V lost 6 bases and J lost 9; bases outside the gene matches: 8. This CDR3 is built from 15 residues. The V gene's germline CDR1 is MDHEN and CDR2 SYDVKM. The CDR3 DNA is TGTGCCAGCAGCTTAGGGACTAGCGGGAGCCGGACGCAGTATTTT. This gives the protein CASSLGTSGSRTQYF. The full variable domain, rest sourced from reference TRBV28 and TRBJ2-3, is DVKVTQSSRYLVKRTGEKVFLECVQDMDHENMFWYRQDPGLGLRLIYFSYDVKMKEKGDIPEGYSVSREKKERFSLILESASTNQTSMYLCASSLGTSGSRTQYFGPGTRLTVL.

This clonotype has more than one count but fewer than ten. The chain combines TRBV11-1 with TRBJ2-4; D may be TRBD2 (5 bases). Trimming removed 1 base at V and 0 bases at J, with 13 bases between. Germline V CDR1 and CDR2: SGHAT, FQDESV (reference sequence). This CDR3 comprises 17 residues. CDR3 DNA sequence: TGTGCCAGCAGCTTAGGAGGGCTGGGATTAGCCAAAAACATTCAGTACTTC. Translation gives CASSLGGLGLAKNIQYF.

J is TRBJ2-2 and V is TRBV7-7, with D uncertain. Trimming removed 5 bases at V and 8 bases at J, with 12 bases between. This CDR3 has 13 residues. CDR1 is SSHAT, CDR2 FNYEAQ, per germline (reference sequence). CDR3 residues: CASSPRRKGELFF. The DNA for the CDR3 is TGTGCCAGCAGCCCCCGACGCAAAGGGGAGCTGTTTTTT.

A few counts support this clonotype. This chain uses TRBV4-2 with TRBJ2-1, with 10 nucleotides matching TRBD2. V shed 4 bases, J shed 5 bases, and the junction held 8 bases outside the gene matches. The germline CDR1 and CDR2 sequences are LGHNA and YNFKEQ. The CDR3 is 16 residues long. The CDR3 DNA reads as TGTGCCAGCAGCCCCCGTGGAGCGGGAGGGGACAATGAGCAGTTCTTC. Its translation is CASSPRGAGGDNEQFF.

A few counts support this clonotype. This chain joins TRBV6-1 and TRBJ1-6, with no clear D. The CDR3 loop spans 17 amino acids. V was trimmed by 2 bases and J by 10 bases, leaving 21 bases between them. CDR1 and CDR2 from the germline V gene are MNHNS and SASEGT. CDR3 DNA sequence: TGTGCCAGCAGTGAAAGGAGAGGATCACGAGGAAAATCACCCCTCCACTTT. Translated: CASSERRGSRGKSPLHF.